This TCR beta chain appears in the sequencing data of a study of blood T cells in healthy people across ages. It was with a sample-barcoded 5' primer and a J-beta primer mix that a second PCR of roughly 7 to 12 cycles was run. TCRdb used MiXCR to reprocess the 5' RACE reads, holding one entry per CDR3 protein. The table has 700,000 to 1,000,000 distinct CDR3 sequences, under 45% seen once; the top ten hold about a fifth. Trimming removed 1 base from V and 8 bases from J; junction bases left unmatched: 3. Germline values: CDR1 LGHDT, CDR2 YNNKEL (reference sequence). The length of the CDR3 is 14 residues. Study results and caveats: Diversity estimates from one million T cells were considered underestimates.

Remarks on this clonotype: Its antigen is as yet unknown.

Sequenced sample: blood. The chain recombines TRBV3-1 with TRBJ2-1, with 9 bases fitting TRBD1. This receptor was obtained from a man in his 60s in good health. CDR3: CASSQGDRVDEQFF. The CDR3 bases are TGTGCCAGCAGCCAAGGGGACAGGGTGGATGAGCAGTTCTTC.